These 22 T cell receptor beta chains share one sample of origin, sequenced in a study of beta chain features in type 1 diabetes. Expressed TCRB transcripts were sequenced after all isolated RNA was converted to cDNA. Method: immunoSEQ multiplex PCR; TCRdb's copy keeps in-frame clones and lacks some. Of 450,000 to 600,000 clones listed, 25% to 35% are singletons. Input material: naive CD4+ T cells from blood. These receptors were obtained from a man aged 18 to 30 in good health.

The chain uses TRBV7-9 and TRBJ2-5; either TRBD1 or TRBD2 may supply D (5 bases each). Germline assignment: CDR1 SEHNR and CDR2 FQNEAQ (reference sequence). Trimming shortened V by 0 bases and J by 5 bases, and 13 bases separated the two germline ends. The CDR3 has 15 amino acids. The CDR3 coding sequence is TGTGCCAGCAGCTTAGCCTCAGGGTCGGGGGAGACCCAGTACTTC. Residues: CASSLASGSGETQYF.

Only a few counts were recorded for this clone. The V and J genes are TRBV18 and TRBJ2-5; 10 positions agree with TRBD2. The germline V gene encodes CDR1 KGHSH and CDR2 LQKENI. The CDR3 runs 15 residues. Trimming cost V 3 bases and J 5 bases; bases outside gene matches: 6. Here the CDR3 DNA reads TGTGCCAGCTCACCCCTAGCGGGAGACGGGGAGACCCAGTACTTC. Amino acid sequence: CASSPLAGDGETQYF.

The J gene is TRBJ2-7, the V gene TRBV7-2, with 9 nucleotides matching TRBD2. The germline CDR1 and CDR2 sequences are SGHTA and FQGNSA. The length of the CDR3 is 15 residues. V shed 7 bases, J shed 3 bases, and the junction held 10 bases outside the gene matches. The CDR3 DNA is TGTGCCAGCACCCTAGGTCCTAGCGGGAACTACGAGCAGTACTTC. As protein: CASTLGPSGNYEQYF.

V gene TRBV28 combines with J gene TRBJ1-2; weak D call: TRBD1 (6 bases). V dropped 5 bases and J dropped 5 bases, with 12 bases sitting between them. CDR1 is MDHEN and CDR2 is SYDVKM in the germline V gene. The CDR3 has 13 amino acids. The CDR3 protein is CASSPNRVYGYTF. DNA of the CDR3: TGTGCCAGCAGTCCCAACAGGGTATATGGCTACACCTTC.

The chain couples TRBV7-2 to TRBJ1-5, with 7 bases aligning to TRBD1. CDR1 is SGHTA and CDR2 is FQGNSA in the germline V gene. Trimming removed 5 bases from V and 5 bases from J; junction bases left unmatched: 9. This CDR3 comprises 15 residues. CDR3 loop: CASSPRQGLDQPQHF. DNA of the CDR3: TGTGCCAGCAGCCCCCGACAGGGCCTGGATCAGCCCCAGCATTTT.

The chain couples TRBV30 to TRBJ1-1; D ambiguous. This CDR3 region has 13 residues. V was clipped by 1 base and J by 1 base, with 7 bases between them. CDR1 is GTSNPN, CDR2 SVGIG, per germline (reference sequence). CDR3 sequence reads: CAWSARQNTEAFF. Here the CDR3 DNA reads TGTGCCTGGAGTGCAAGGCAGAACACTGAAGCTTTCTTT. Full variable domain (remainder filled in from reference TRBV30 and TRBJ1-1): SQTIHQWPATLVQPVGSPLSLECTVEGTSNPNLYWYRQAAGRGLQLLFYSVGIGQISSEVPQNLSASRPQDRQFILSSKKLLLSDSGFYLCAWSARQNTEAFFGQGTRLTVV.

V and J are TRBV7-2 and TRBJ2-1, with TRBD2 matching over 10 bases. The CDR3 runs 14 residues. V gave up 5 bases and J gave up 4 bases; unmatched junction bases: 2. Germline V gene data show CDR1 as SGHTA and CDR2 as FQGNSA. The CDR3 loop reads CASSKGLAYNEQFF. CDR3 coding DNA: TGTGCCAGCAGCAAGGGACTAGCGTACAATGAGCAGTTCTTC.

The V and J genes are TRBV30 and TRBJ2-7; the D gene is possibly TRBD2 (6 bases). Germline CDR1 and CDR2: GTSNPN and SVGIG (reference sequence). This CDR3 is built from 15 residues. V lost 0 bases and J 0 bases, leaving 12 bases between the germline ends. CDR3 sequence (DNA): TGTGCCTGGAGTGTACAAAGCGGGCGCTCCTACGAGCAGTACTTC. Translation gives CAWSVQSGRSYEQYF.

V usage is TRBV20-1 and J usage is TRBJ1-4, with D hard to call. Trimming took 3 bases from V and 7 from J, leaving 6 bases between them. In germline, CDR1 is DFQATT, CDR2 SNEGSKA (reference sequence). This CDR3 contains 11 residues. This CDR3 is CSASPIEKLFF. The CDR3 DNA reads TGCAGTGCTAGCCCGATTGAAAAACTGTTTTTT.

This clone was picked up a small number of times. The V gene is TRBV29-1, the J gene TRBJ2-1; TRBD2 matches 16 bases. The CDR3 totals 13 residues. J gave up 13 bases and V 4 bases, and 4 bases lay outside the gene matches. The germline CDR1 and CDR2 sequences are SQVTM and ANQGSEA. The CDR3 coding sequence is TGCAGCGTTGCGGGACTAGCGGGAGGGTTCCAGTTCTTC. It translates to CSVAGLAGGFQFF.

The chain has TRBV30 and TRBJ2-1; D gene unclear. Trimming took off 4 bases at V and 0 bases at J, with 7 bases between the two ends. CDR1 is GTSNPN and CDR2 is SVGIG in the germline V gene (reference sequence). The CDR3 consists of 13 residues. The CDR3 DNA follows: TGTGCCTGGAACCCTAGCTCCTACAATGAGCAGTTCTTC. Encoded protein: CAWNPSSYNEQFF. Drawing the rest from reference TRBV30 and TRBJ2-1, the complete variable domain is SQTIHQWPATLVQPVGSPLSLECTVEGTSNPNLYWYRQAAGRGLQLLFYSVGIGQISSEVPQNLSASRPQDRQFILSSKKLLLSDSGFYLCAWNPSSYNEQFFGPGTRLTVL.

This chain links TRBV7-2 with TRBJ2-7; 7 bases fit TRBD1. The CDR3 spans 11 residues. CDR1 and CDR2 from the germline V gene are SGHTA and FQGNSA. The V and J ends lost 5 bases and 8 bases, in that order; junction bases with no gene match: 3. CDR3 coding DNA: TGTGCCAGCAGCCAGGACAGGAAGCAGTACTTC. Translation gives CASSQDRKQYF. The full variable domain, rest sourced from reference TRBV7-2 and TRBJ2-7, is GAGVSQSPSNKVTEKGKDVELRCDPISGHTALYWYRQSLGQGLEFLIYFQGNSAPDKSGLPSDRFSAERTGGSVSTLTIQRTQQEDSAVYLCASSQDRKQYFGPGTRLTVT.

This clone has a handful of counts. This rearrangement joins TRBV30 to TRBJ2-1; no definite D call. The CDR3 runs 11 residues. Trimming cost V 4 bases and J 6 bases, with 7 bases left between them. Germline CDR1 reads GTSNPN; CDR2 reads SVGIG (reference sequence). Here the CDR3 DNA reads TGTGCCTGGAAACTCATCAATGAGCAGTTCTTC. As protein: CAWKLINEQFF.

This chain links TRBV19 with TRBJ2-7; D remains ambiguous. This CDR3 comprises 13 residues. V was cut by 3 bases and J by 4 bases, with 10 bases left in between. Germline CDR1 reads LNHDA; CDR2 reads SQIVND (reference sequence). The CDR3 sequence: CASSMTPPYEQYF. The CDR3 region has the DNA TGTGCCAGTAGTATGACACCACCATACGAGCAGTACTTC.

This clone was counted between two and nine times. The sample holds other DNA sequences that translate to the same CDR3. The J gene is TRBJ2-7, the V gene TRBV29-1; D is possibly TRBD2 (6 bases). The CDR3 runs to 12 residues. Trimming pared 5 bases from V and 0 bases from J, leaving 8 bases between. Per germline, CDR1 SQVTM and CDR2 ANQGSEA. The CDR3 sequence: CSVLGLSYEQYF. The CDR3 bases are TGCAGCGTTTTGGGACTCTCCTACGAGCAGTACTTC.

V and J are TRBV27 and TRBJ1-4, with D perhaps matching TRBD1 (6 bases). Germline CDR1 is MNHEY and CDR2 is SMNVEV (reference sequence). This CDR3 has 14 residues. V dropped 4 bases and J dropped 8 bases, with 14 bases sitting between them. The CDR3 spells CASSSLRGDEKLFF. CDR3 DNA sequence: TGTGCCAGCAGTTCTCTGAGGGGGGACGAAAAACTGTTTTTT. The entire variable domain, with the rest obtained from reference TRBV27 and TRBJ1-4, is as follows: EAQVTQNPRYLITVTGKKLTVTCSQNMNHEYMSWYRQDPGLGLRQIYYSMNVEVTDKGDVPEGYKVSRKEKRNFPLILESPSPNQTSLYFCASSSLRGDEKLFFGSGTQLSVL.

This clone was recorded a few times. This chain uses TRBV4-1 with TRBJ2-1, with D hard to call. There are 12 residues in the CDR3. The V end was cut by 1 base, the J end by 4 bases, with 2 bases between. Germline V gene data show CDR1 as MGHRA and CDR2 as YSYEKL. DNA of the CDR3: TGCGCCAGCAGCCAAGTTTACAATGAGCAGTTCTTC. Translated: CASSQVYNEQFF.

The chain links TRBV5-1 to TRBJ2-7; D may correspond to TRBD1 or TRBD2 (6 bases each). Germline values: CDR1 SGHRS, CDR2 YFSETQ. The CDR3 length is 15 residues. The V end was cut by 4 bases, the J end by 3 bases, with 17 bases between. The CDR3 loop is CASSPHNREVYEQYF. CDR3 DNA sequence: TGCGCCAGCAGCCCCCATAACAGGGAGGTCTACGAGCAGTACTTC.

There are a few counts of this clone. J is TRBJ2-7 and V is TRBV7-9, with 8 bases fitting TRBD1. The V gene end was trimmed by 5 bases and the J gene end by 5 bases; junction bases not matched to a gene: 5. This CDR3 has 13 residues. From germline, CDR1 is SEHNR and CDR2 FQNEAQ (reference sequence). CDR3 protein: CASSLTTGDEQYF. The DNA for the CDR3 is TGTGCCAGCAGCCTTACGACAGGGGACGAGCAGTACTTC.

In its sample, this clone was seen once. The chain combines TRBV7-2 with TRBJ2-1, with TRBD2 identical over 7 bases. CDR1 is SGHTA and CDR2 is FQGNSA in the germline V gene. The ends lost 6 bases at V and 2 bases at J; junction bases unmatched: 7. This CDR3 has 15 amino acids. The CDR3 coding sequence is TGTGCCAGCAGTAGCGGGCCACAACCCTACAATGAGCAGTTCTTC. This sequence encodes CASSSGPQPYNEQFF.

The table lists this clone with a count of one. This chain joins TRBV5-6 and TRBJ2-5, with D possibly matching TRBD1 (5 bases). Germline V gives CDR1 SGHDT, CDR2 YYEEEE. V was pared by 2 bases and J by 5 bases, with 13 bases between. CDR3 length: 14 amino acids. CDR3 protein: CASSFGHPSETQYF. In DNA, the CDR3 is TGTGCCAGCAGCTTTGGACACCCATCGGAGACCCAGTACTTC.

There are a few counts of this clone. V gene TRBV28 combines with J gene TRBJ2-5; a possible D gene is TRBD2 (6 bases). The CDR3 runs 15 residues. V was trimmed by 6 bases and J by 1 base, leaving 15 bases between them. The germline V gene encodes CDR1 MDHEN and CDR2 SYDVKM. This CDR3 is CASSPNGSPQETQYF. CDR3 coding DNA: TGTGCCAGCAGCCCCAACGGGAGCCCCCAAGAGACCCAGTACTTC.